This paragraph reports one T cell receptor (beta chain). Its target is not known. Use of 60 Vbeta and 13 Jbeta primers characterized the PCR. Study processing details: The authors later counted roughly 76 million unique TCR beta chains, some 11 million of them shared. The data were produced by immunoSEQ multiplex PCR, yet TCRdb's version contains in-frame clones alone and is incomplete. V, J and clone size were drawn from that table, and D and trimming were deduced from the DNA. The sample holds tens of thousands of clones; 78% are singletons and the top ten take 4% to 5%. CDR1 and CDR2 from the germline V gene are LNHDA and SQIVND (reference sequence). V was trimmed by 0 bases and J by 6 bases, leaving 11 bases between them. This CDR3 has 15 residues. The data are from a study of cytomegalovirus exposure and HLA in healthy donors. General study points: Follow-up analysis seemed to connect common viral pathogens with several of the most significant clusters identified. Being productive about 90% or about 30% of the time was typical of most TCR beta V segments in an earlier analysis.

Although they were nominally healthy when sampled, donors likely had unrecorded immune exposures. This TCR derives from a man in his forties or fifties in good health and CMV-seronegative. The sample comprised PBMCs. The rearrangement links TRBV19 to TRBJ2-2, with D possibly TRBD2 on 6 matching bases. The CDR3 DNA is TGTGCCAGTAGTATAGATTCGACGGGGGCCGGGGAGCTGTTTTTT. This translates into CASSIDSTGAGELFF.